The present T cell receptor beta chain was sequenced within a study of CD8 T cells in Susac syndrome. The CDR3 spans 14 residues. Germline CDR1 LNHDA, CDR2 SQIVND (reference sequence). Trimming took 8 bases from V and 0 from J; bases not matched to a gene: 5. The authors carried out high-throughput sequencing of TCR beta. They applied it to CD8+ and CD4+ T cells obtained from blood. The CD8+ and CD4+ T cells were negatively isolated, with the TEMRA cells enriched by FACS. The authors reverse transcribed roughly 0.5 to 1 ug RNA with random hexamers. MiXCR, applied by TCRdb to the immunoSEQ multiplex PCR reads, yields one record per CDR3 protein. The sample includes about 200,000 distinct CDR3 sequences, around 90% of them seen just once.

The origin of this receptor is a human donor with multiple sclerosis. Material for sequencing was CD8+ T cells from PBMCs. The rearrangement uses TRBV19 and TRBJ2-5; TRBD2 aligns across 8 bases. The CDR3 nucleotides are TGTGCCAGTTCGATACTAGCGGACCAAGAGACCCAGTACTTC. It is translated as CASSILADQETQYF.